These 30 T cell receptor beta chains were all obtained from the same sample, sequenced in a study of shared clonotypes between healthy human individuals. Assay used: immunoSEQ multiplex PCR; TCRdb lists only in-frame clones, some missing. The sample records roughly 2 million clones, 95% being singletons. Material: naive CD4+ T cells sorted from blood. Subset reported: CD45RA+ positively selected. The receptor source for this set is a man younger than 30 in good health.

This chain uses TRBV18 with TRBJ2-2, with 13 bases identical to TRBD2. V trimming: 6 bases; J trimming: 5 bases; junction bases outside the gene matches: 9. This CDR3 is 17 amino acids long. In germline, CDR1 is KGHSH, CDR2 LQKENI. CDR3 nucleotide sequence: TGTGCCAGCTCGCCCGGACTAGCGGGAGTGAGGACCGGGGAGCTGTTTTTT. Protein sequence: CASSPGLAGVRTGELFF.

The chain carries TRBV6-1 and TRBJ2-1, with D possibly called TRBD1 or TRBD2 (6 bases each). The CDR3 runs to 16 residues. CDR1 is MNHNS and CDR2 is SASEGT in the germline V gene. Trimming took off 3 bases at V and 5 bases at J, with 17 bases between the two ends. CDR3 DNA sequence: TGTGCCAGCAGTGATCCCCGGCTAGGGGGGAACAATGAGCAGTTCTTC. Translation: CASSDPRLGGNNEQFF.

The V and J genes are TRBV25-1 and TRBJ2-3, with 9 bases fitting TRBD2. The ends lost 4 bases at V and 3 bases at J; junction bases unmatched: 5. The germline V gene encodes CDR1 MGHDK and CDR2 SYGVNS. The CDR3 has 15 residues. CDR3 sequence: CASSAGGRATDTQYF. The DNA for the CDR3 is TGTGCCAGCAGTGCGGGCGGGAGGGCGACAGATACGCAGTATTTT.

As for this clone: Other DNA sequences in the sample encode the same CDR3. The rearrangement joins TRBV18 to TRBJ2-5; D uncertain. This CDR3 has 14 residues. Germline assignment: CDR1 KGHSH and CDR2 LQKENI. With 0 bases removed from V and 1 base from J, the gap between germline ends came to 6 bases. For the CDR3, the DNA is TGTGCCAGCTCACCACCAGTCGGCCAAGAGACCCAGTACTTC. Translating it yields CASSPPVGQETQYF.

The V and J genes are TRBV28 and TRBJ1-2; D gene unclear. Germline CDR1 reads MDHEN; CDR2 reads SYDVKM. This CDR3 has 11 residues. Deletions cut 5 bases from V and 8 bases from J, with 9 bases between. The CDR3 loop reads CASSASGGYTF. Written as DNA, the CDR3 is TGTGCCAGCAGTGCTTCTGGGGGCTACACCTTC.

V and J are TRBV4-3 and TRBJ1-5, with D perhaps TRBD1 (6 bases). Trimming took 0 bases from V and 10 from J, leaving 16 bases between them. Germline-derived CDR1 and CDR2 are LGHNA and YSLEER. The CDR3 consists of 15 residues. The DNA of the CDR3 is TGCGCCAGCAGCCAAGATTCGGACAGCAGGTTTCCCCAGCATTTT. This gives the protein CASSQDSDSRFPQHF.

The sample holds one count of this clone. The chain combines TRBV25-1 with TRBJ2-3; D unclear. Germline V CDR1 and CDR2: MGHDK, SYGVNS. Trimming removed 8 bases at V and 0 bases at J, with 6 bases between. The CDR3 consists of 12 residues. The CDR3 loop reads CASLPSTDTQYF. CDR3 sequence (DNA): TGTGCCAGCTTGCCTAGCACAGATACGCAGTATTTT.

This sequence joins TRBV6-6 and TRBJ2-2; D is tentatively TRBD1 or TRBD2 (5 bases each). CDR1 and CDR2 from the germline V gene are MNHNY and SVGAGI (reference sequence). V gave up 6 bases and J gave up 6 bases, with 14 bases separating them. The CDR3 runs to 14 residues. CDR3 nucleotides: TGTGCCAGCAGCCTAGGGGAGTTAGCCGGGGAGCTGTTTTTT. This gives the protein CASSLGELAGELFF.

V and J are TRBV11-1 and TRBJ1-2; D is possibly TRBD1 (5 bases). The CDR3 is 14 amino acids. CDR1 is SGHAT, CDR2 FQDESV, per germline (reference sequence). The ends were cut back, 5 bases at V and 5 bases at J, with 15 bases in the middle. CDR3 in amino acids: CASSPYGTGYGYTF. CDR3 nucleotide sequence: TGTGCCAGCAGCCCCTACGGGACCGGGTATGGCTACACCTTC. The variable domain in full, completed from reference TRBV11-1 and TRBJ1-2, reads EAEVAQSPRYKITEKSQAVAFWCDPISGHATLYWYRQILGQGPELLVQFQDESVVDDSQLPKDRFSAERLKGVDSTLKIQPAELGDSAMYLCASSPYGTGYGYTFGSGTRLTVV.

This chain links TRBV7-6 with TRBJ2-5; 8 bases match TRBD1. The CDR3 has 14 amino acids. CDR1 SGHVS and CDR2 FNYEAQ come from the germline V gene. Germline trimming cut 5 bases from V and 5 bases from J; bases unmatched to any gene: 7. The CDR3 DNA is TGTGCCAGCAGCCCCCAGGGGGCAGGGGAGACCCAGTACTTC. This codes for CASSPQGAGETQYF.

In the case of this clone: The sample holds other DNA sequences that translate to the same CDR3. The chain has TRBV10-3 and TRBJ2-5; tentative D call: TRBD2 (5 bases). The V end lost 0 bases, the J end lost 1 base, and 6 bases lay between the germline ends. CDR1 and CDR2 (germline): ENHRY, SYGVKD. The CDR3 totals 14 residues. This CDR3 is CAISESGGQETQYF. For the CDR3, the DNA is TGTGCCATCAGTGAGTCAGGAGGCCAAGAGACCCAGTACTTC.

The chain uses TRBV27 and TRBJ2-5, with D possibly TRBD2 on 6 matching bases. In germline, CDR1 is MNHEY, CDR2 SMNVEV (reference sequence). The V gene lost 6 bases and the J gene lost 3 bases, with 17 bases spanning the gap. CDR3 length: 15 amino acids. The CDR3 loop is CASRASDWAKETQYF. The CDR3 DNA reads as TGTGCCAGCAGAGCTAGCGACTGGGCCAAAGAGACCCAGTACTTC.

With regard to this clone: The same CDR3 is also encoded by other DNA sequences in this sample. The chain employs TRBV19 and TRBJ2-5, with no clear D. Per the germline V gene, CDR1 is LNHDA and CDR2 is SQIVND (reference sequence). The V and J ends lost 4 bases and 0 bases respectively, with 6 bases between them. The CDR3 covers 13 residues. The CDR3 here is CASSRTNQETQYF. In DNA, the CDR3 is TGTGCCAGTAGTAGGACCAACCAAGAGACCCAGTACTTC. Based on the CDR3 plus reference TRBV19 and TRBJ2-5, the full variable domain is DGGITQSPKYLFRKEGQNVTLSCEQNLNHDAMYWYRQDPGQGLRLIYYSQIVNDFQKGDIAEGYSVSREKKESFPLTVTSAQKNPTAFYLCASSRTNQETQYFGPGTRLLVL.

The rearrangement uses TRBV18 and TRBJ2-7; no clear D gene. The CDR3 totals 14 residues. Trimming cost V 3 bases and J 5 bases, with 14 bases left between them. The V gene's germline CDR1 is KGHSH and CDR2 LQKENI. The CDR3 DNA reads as TGTGCCAGCTCACCGGGTAGCACCCGGGACGAGCAGTACTTC. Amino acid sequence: CASSPGSTRDEQYF.

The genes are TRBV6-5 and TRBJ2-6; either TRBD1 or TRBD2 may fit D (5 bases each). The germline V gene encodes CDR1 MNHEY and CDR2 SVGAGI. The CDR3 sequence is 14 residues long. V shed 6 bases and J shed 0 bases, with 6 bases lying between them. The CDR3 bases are TGTGCCAGCAGGAGGGGCTCTGGGGCCAACGTCCTGACTTTC. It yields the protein CASRRGSGANVLTF.

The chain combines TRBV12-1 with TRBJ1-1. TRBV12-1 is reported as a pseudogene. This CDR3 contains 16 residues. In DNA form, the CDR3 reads TGTGCCAGCAGCTCGAACCGTAGGACCGGGGGTTATGAAGCTTTCTTT. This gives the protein CASSSNRRTGGYEAFF.

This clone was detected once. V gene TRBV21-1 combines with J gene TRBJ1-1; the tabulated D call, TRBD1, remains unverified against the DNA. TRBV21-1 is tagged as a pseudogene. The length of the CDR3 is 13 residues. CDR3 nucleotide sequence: TGTGCCAGCAGCATGCAGTTGAACACTGAAGCTTTCTTT. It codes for CASSMQLNTEAFF.

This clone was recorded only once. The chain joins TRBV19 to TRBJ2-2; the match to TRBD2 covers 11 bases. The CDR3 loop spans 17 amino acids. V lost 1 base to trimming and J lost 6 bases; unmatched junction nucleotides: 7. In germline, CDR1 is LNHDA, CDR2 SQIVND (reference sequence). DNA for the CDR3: TGTGCCAGTAGTATAGCTGGACTAGCGGGCCCGGCCGGGGAGCTGTTTTTT. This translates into CASSIAGLAGPAGELFF.

The CDR3: CASSEQDNNEQFF. The CDR3 bases are TGTGCCAGCAGTGAGCAGGATAACAATGAGCAGTTCTTC. The V call is TRBV6-4, the J call TRBJ2-1; D ambiguous. This CDR3 comprises 13 residues. The V gene lost 3 bases and the J gene lost 5 bases, with 8 bases spanning the gap. Germline lookup yields CDR1 MRHNA and CDR2 SNTAGT.

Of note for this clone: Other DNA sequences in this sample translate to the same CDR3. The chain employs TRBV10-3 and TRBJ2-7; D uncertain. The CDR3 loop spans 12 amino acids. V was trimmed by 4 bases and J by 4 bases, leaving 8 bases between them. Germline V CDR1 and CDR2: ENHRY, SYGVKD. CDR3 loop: CAISGPTYEQYF. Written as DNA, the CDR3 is TGTGCCATCAGTGGACCCACGTACGAGCAGTACTTC.

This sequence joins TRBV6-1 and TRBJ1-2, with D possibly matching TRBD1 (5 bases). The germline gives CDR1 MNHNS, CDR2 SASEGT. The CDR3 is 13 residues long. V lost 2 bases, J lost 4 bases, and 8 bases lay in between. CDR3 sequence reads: CASSEQGPYGYTF. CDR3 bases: TGTGCCAGCAGTGAACAGGGCCCCTATGGCTACACCTTC.

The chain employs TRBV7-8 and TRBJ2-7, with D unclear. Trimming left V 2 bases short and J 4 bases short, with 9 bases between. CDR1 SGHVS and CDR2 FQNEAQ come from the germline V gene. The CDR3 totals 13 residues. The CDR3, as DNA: TGTGCCAGCAGCTTAAGGTCATTATACGAGCAGTACTTC. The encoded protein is CASSLRSLYEQYF.

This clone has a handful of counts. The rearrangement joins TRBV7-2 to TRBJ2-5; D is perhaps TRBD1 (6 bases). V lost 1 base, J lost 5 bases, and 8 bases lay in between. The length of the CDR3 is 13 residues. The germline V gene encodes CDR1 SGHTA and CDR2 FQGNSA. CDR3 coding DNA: TGTGCCAGCAGCTTAGAACAGGGTGAGACCCAGTACTTC. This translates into CASSLEQGETQYF.

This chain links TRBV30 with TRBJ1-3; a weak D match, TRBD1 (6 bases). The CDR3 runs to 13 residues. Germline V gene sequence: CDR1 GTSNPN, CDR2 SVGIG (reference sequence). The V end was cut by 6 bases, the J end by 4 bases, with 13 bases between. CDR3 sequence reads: CACPGGPGNTIYF. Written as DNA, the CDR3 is TGTGCCTGCCCGGGGGGGCCAGGAAACACCATATATTTT. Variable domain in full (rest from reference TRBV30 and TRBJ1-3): SQTIHQWPATLVQPVGSPLSLECTVEGTSNPNLYWYRQAAGRGLQLLFYSVGIGQISSEVPQNLSASRPQDRQFILSSKKLLLSDSGFYLCACPGGPGNTIYFGEGSWLTVV.

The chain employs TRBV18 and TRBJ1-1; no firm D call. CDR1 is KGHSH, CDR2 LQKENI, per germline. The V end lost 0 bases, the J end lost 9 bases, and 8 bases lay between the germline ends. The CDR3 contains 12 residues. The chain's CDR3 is CASSPPDGKAFF. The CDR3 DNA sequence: TGTGCCAGCTCACCACCGGACGGAAAAGCTTTCTTT.

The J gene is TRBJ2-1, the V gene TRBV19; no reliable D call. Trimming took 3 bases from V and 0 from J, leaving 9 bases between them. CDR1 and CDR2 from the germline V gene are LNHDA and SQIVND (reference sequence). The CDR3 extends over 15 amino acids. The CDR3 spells CASSIQVASYNEQFF. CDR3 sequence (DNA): TGTGCCAGTAGTATCCAGGTGGCCTCCTACAATGAGCAGTTCTTC.

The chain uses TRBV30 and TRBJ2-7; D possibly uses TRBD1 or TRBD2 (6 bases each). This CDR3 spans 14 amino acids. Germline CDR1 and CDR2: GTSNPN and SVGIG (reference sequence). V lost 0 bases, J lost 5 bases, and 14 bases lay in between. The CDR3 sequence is CAWSVGGRYDEQYF. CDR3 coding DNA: TGTGCCTGGAGTGTAGGGGGGAGATACGACGAGCAGTACTTC.

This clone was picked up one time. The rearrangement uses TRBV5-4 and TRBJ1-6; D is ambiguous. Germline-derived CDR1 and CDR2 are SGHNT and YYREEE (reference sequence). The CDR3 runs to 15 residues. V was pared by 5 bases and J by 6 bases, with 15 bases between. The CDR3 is CASRPAAGSNSPLHF. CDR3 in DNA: TGTGCCAGCAGGCCCGCCGCAGGATCTAATTCACCCCTCCACTTT.

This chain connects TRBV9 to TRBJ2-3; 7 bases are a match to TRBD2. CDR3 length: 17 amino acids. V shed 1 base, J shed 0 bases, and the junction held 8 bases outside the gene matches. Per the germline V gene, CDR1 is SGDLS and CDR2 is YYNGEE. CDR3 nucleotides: TGTGCCAGCAGCGTACATTTAGCGGGCTTGAGCACAGATACGCAGTATTTT. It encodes CASSVHLAGLSTDTQYF.

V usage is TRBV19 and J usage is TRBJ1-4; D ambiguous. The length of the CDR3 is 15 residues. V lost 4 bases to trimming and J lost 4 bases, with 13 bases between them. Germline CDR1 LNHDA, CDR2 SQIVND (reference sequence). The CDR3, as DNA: TGTGCCAGTAGTAGGGTAGTGTCGGGTAATGAAAAACTGTTTTTT. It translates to CASSRVVSGNEKLFF.